This T cell receptor beta chain was sequenced during a study of a mutant IDH1 vaccine in newly diagnosed glioma. Study at large: Patients were pretreated with radiotherapy, temozolomide, or both, mostly both. Points from the study as a whole: Shifts in the top peripheral T cell clonotypes seemed unrelated to pseudoprogression. Approximately 93% of patients showed vaccine-induced immune responses across multiple MHC alleles.

This CDR3 has 13 residues. Germline CDR1 reads SGDLS; CDR2 reads YYNGEE. J gave up 8 bases and V 4 bases, and 4 bases lay outside the gene matches. The repertoire was sequenced with immunoSEQ multiplex PCR; TCRdb's copy has only in-frame clones and lacks some. The sample shows some 68,000 clones, 79% of them seen only once. The time point denotes: baseline, week 1 (first vaccination visit). Described treatment: pre-vaccination baseline after standard-of-care therapy. Regarding this clone: Its antigen is as yet unknown.

The clonotype was recovered from a man in his fifties or sixties with glioma. V and J are TRBV9 and TRBJ1-2, with 11 bases aligning to TRBD1. The material sequenced was PBMCs, taken from a glioma patient treated with radiotherapy, temozolomide or both. The CDR3 DNA follows: TGTGCCAGCAGCCCGGACAGGGGGCAAGGCTACACCTTC. Translating it yields CASSPDRGQGYTF. Together with reference TRBV9 and TRBJ1-2, the CDR3 gives the full variable domain: DSGVTQTPKHLITATGQRVTLRCSPRSGDLSVYWYQQSLDQGLQFLIQYYNGEERAKGNILERFSAQQFPDLHSELNLSSLELGDSALYFCASSPDRGQGYTFGSGTRLTVV.